The subject of this entry is one T cell receptor (beta chain). Antigen specificity is unknown. This specimen comes from a study of CD8 T cells in Susac syndrome. Whole-study results and caveats: The study's TCR sequencing and HLA analysis covered a relatively small number of individuals, and the study acknowledged this.

Isolation of CD8+ and CD4+ T cells was performed negatively, whereas enrichment of TEMRA cells was done by FACS. A quantity of roughly 0.5 to 1 ug RNA underwent reverse transcription using random hexamers. A multiplex approach, immunoSEQ multiplex PCR, amplified TCR beta CDR3 across 54 Vbeta and 13 Jbeta. TCRdb used MiXCR to reprocess the immunoSEQ multiplex PCR reads, holding one entry per CDR3 protein. The table lists about 120,000 distinct CDR3 sequences, around 94% of them singletons, with more than 0.095% in the top ten. Germline CDR1 reads SQVTM; CDR2 reads ANQGSEA. CDR3 length: 12 residues. Trimming took 4 bases from V and 6 from J; bases not matched to a gene: 4.

The sequenced sample was CD4+ T cells from PBMCs. The TCR comes from a human donor in good health. The chain employs TRBV29-1 and TRBJ1-1; 8 bases fit TRBD1. The CDR3 loop reads CSVAGGAPEAFF. CDR3 DNA sequence: TGCAGCGTTGCAGGGGGCGCGCCTGAAGCTTTCTTT. Looking up the rest from reference TRBV29-1 and TRBJ1-1 gives the full variable domain: SAVISQKPSRDICQRGTSLTIQCQVDSQVTMMFWYRQQPGQSLTLIATANQGSEATYESGFVIDKFPISRPNLTFSTLTVSNMSPEDSSIYLCSVAGGAPEAFFGQGTRLTVV.